This is a list of T cell receptor beta chains from one sample in a study of blood T cell repertoires in COVID-19. Sequencing was performed with immunoSEQ multiplex PCR; in TCRdb, only in-frame clones are kept and a portion is missing. Altogether 500,000 to 600,000 clones are present, about 89% being singletons, with the ten largest covering 7.5% to 9.5%. The sequenced sample consisted of peripheral blood. These receptors were obtained from a woman between 50 and 59 years old with COVID-19, enrolled during active disease. CDR3s include the opening cysteine and the closing phenylalanine or tryptophan. A D gene is named only where the DNA matches it firmly. Not all rows give a size; the values are once, few, many and, for expanded clones, a class.

d_call j_call cdr3_length v_call clone_size cdr3_nt cdr3_aa
. TRBJ2-7 15 TRBV25-1 . TGTGCCAGCAGTTCCCTGAAGGACAGACGATACGAGCAGTACTTC CASSSLKDRRYEQYF
. TRBJ2-1 19 TRBV15 . TGTGCCACCAGCAGATCTCCGCCGGGTCTCAGTGGCCCCTACAATGAGCAGTTCTTC CATSRSPPGLSGPYNEQFF
TRBD2 TRBJ2-1 15 TRBV19 . TGTGCCAGTAGGACTAGCGGGGGGGGTTACAATGAGCAGTTCTTC CASRTSGGGYNEQFF
. TRBJ2-1 13 TRBV6-4 once TGTGCCAGCAGTGGCGCGGGGAACAATGAGCAGTTCTTC CASSGAGNNEQFF
. TRBJ1-1 18 TRBV19 once TGTGCCAGTAATCGCCCTAATCGTCGGGGAACAATGAACACTGAAGCTTTCTTT CASNRPNRRGTMNTEAFF
. TRBJ2-6 14 TRBV11-1 . TGTGCCACTTCCAGGGGATCTGGGGCCAACGTCCTGACTTTC CATSRGSGANVLTF
. TRBJ2-3 15 TRBV5-6 . TGTGCCAGCAGCTCTACGGGGGGCAGCGCAGATACGCAGTATTTT CASSSTGGSADTQYF
. TRBJ1-1 11 TRBV6-5 . TGTGCCAGCTCCCGGGACACTGAAGCTTTCTTT CASSRDTEAFF
TRBD1 TRBJ1-1 13 TRBV11-2 few TGTGCCAGCAGTCCAGGGGGGTTCACTGAAGCTTTCTTT CASSPGGFTEAFF
TRBD2 TRBJ2-1 17 TRBV28 . TGTGCCAGCAGTTTCGACTCGAGCGGGGGCCGACGAGGGGAGCAGTTCTTC CASSFDSSGGRRGEQFF
. TRBJ1-5 15 TRBV6-1 . TGTGCCAGCAGTGAAGGGGGGGGTTCCAGGCAGCCCCAGCATTTT CASSEGGGSRQPQHF
TRBD2 TRBJ2-2 16 TRBV3-1/TRBV3-2 . TGTGCCAGCAGCCAATCGACTAGCGGGTCCCCCCCGGAGCTGTTTTTT CASSQSTSGSPPELFF
TRBD1 TRBJ1-3 14 TRBV7-2 few TGTGCCAGCAGCTACGACAGGGCTGGAAACACCATATATTTT CASSYDRAGNTIYF
TRBD1 TRBJ1-2 19 TRBV5-1 . TGCGCCAGCAGCTTGTCTCAGGGGGCGGATTTAAGATTTAACTATGGCTACACCTTC CASSLSQGADLRFNYGYTF
. TRBJ2-2 13 TRBV28 . TGTGCCAACTCGGACAGTTACACCGGGGAGCTGTTTTTT CANSDSYTGELFF
. TRBJ1-1 15 TRBV5-1 . TGCGCCAGCAGCGGTGGGGACACCAGCCTCACTGAAGCTTTCTTT CASSGGDTSLTEAFF
. TRBJ1-1 15 TRBV4-2 . TGTGCCAGCAGCCGGGGGGGAGGGAGCAACACTGAAGCTTTCTTT CASSRGGGSNTEAFF
. TRBJ1-2 18 TRBV4-1 . TGCGCCAGCAGCCCCGGTCAAACATTCAAGACAGCCAGCTATGGCTACACCTTC CASSPGQTFKTASYGYTF
. TRBJ2-3 17 TRBV5-1 . TGCGCCAGCAGCTTGGTTATTATACAGGGCGGCACAGATACGCAGTATTTT CASSLVIIQGGTDTQYF
. TRBJ2-3 15 TRBV4-1 . TGCGCCAGCAACCCCGGAGAGACCTCCACAGATACGCAGTATTTT CASNPGETSTDTQYF
TRBD2 TRBJ2-2 20 TRBV7-3 . TGTGCCAGCAGCTTAACCTCGAGGACTAGCGGGGGCCTGAACACCGGGGAGCTGTTTTTT CASSLTSRTSGGLNTGELFF
TRBD1 TRBJ2-3 14 TRBV19 . TGTGCCAGTACCAGACAGGGGAGAACAGATACGCAGTATTTT CASTRQGRTDTQYF
TRBD2 TRBJ2-3 17 TRBV2 . TGTGCCAGCAGAGGACTAGCGGGGGCGCTTAGCACAGATACGCAGTATTTT CASRGLAGALSTDTQYF
TRBD1 TRBJ2-3 16 TRBV7-9 few TGTGCCAGCAGCGCCAGGACAGGTTCTAGCACAGATACGCAGTATTTT CASSARTGSSTDTQYF
TRBD1 TRBJ2-1 14 TRBV7-2 . TGTGCCAGCAGCCCCGACAGGGGAAGGGATGAGCAGTTCTTC CASSPDRGRDEQFF
. TRBJ1-2 13 TRBV7-6 . TGTGCCAGCAGCCCTGACAGGTTGGGAGGCTACACCTTC CASSPDRLGGYTF
. TRBJ2-2 15 TRBV18 . TGTGCCAGCTCACCTACGACAGGGAACACCGGGGAGCTGTTTTTT CASSPTTGNTGELFF
TRBD2 TRBJ2-1 16 TRBV5-1 few TGCGCCAGCAGCTTGAGGACTAGCGGGGGGGCCAATGAGCAGTTCTTC CASSLRTSGGANEQFF
. TRBJ2-7 13 TRBV10-3 . TGTGCCATCAGTGACCCTAAGGAGTACGAGCAGTACTTC CAISDPKEYEQYF
. TRBJ1-1 13 TRBV11-2 . TGTGCCAGCAGCCACTCCGGTAACACTGAAGCTTTCTTT CASSHSGNTEAFF
. TRBJ2-2 16 TRBV10-1 . TGCGCCAGCAGTCCACTAGCCAAAGAGAACACCGGGGAGCTGTTTTTT CASSPLAKENTGELFF
TRBD1 TRBJ1-2 12 TRBV6-5 . TGTGCCAGCTTCACAGGGGGCTATGGCTACACCTTC CASFTGGYGYTF
. TRBJ1-2 14 TRBV5-1 . TGCGCCAGCAGCCCGGACGGAGGGGACTATGGCTACACCTTC CASSPDGGDYGYTF
. TRBJ1-3 16 TRBV5-1 . TGCGCCAGTTCAACAGGATCTCCGCGCTCTGGAAACACCATATATTTT CASSTGSPRSGNTIYF
TRBD2 TRBJ2-3 17 TRBV24-1 . TGTGCCACCAGTGACCCAACTAGCGGGGGGAGCACAGATACGCAGTATTTT CATSDPTSGGSTDTQYF
. TRBJ2-3 13 TRBV6-5 . TGTGCCAGCACCGAAGGGGCAGTTGGGACGCAGTATTTT CASTEGAVGTQYF
TRBD1 TRBJ1-5 14 TRBV6-5 . TGTGCCAGCTTATACCGGGACAGAAATCAGCCCCAGCATTTT CASLYRDRNQPQHF
. TRBJ2-7 13 TRBV19 . TGTGCCAGTAGTATTCAGGGGTCCTACGAGCAGTACTTC CASSIQGSYEQYF
. TRBJ2-3 15 TRBV6-5 . TGTGCCAGCAGCAGGGGTCCCCCCGAGCCAGATACGCAGTATTTT CASSRGPPEPDTQYF
TRBD2 TRBJ2-3 14 TRBV28 . TGTGCCAGCACCCGGGGGGGCGGGACAGATACGCAGTATTTT CASTRGGGTDTQYF
TRBD1 TRBJ1-6 15 TRBV30 . TGTGCCTGGAGTAAGGGGAAGACAGGGGGATCACCCCTCCACTTT CAWSKGKTGGSPLHF
TRBD2 TRBJ2-4 13 TRBV11-2 . TGTGCCAGCAGCGATGGGGGGGGAAACATTCAGTACTTC CASSDGGGNIQYF
. TRBJ1-2 18 TRBV5-4 . TGTGCCAGCCGACTCTATGGAATCTCGACAGAAACTAACTATGGCTACACCTTC CASRLYGISTETNYGYTF
. TRBJ2-3 12 TRBV27 . TGTGCCAGCCGGGTTTCGCCAGATACGCAGTATTTT CASRVSPDTQYF
. TRBJ2-6 17 TRBV30 . TGTGCCTGGAGTGGGGGGGTTTGGGATTCTGGGGCCAACGTCCTGACTTTC CAWSGGVWDSGANVLTF
TRBD1 TRBJ2-1 16 TRBV28 . TGTGCCAGCAGTTTATCCGGGACAGGGTTAAACAATGAGCAGTTCTTC CASSLSGTGLNNEQFF
TRBD1 TRBJ1-2 14 TRBV6-5 . TGTGCCACCCGTCCGGGACAGCGTGTATCTGGCTACACCTTC CATRPGQRVSGYTF
. TRBJ2-3 12 TRBV5-4 . TGTGCCAGCAGCCCGAGCGTAGATACGCAGTATTTT CASSPSVDTQYF
. TRBJ2-1 15 TRBV5-1 few TGCGCCAGCAGCTTCCTACCAAATCTTAAGATGGAGCAGTTCTTC CASSFLPNLKMEQFF
. TRBJ2-7 14 TRBV5-1 once TGCGCCAGCAGCTTAAGGAACAGGGAGTACGAGCAGTACTTC CASSLRNREYEQYF
. TRBJ1-4 14 TRBV7-9 . TGTGCCAGCAGCTTATTAGGGGAAGGGGAAAAACTGTTTTTT CASSLLGEGEKLFF
. TRBJ2-7 14 TRBV27 . TGTGCCAGCAGCTCCAATCCACAGGTTAACGAGCAGTACTTC CASSSNPQVNEQYF
TRBD1 TRBJ1-3 14 TRBV7-6 . TGTGCCAGCAGCCCCACAGGGGCTGGAAACACCATATATTTT CASSPTGAGNTIYF